Sequencing of this TCR beta chain was carried out in a study of blood T cell repertoires in COVID-19. The wider study: T cells, B-cell-depleted T cells, or PBMCs provided the cDNA or gDNA that served as material.

Germline V gives CDR1 LNHNV, CDR2 YYDKDF (reference sequence). The CDR3 has 13 residues. The ends lost 9 bases at V and 7 bases at J; junction bases unmatched: 7. TCRdb's copy holds only in-frame clones and misses some; the assay was immunoSEQ multiplex PCR. Here the sample spans about 330,000 clones, over 70% being singletons. Participants were aged about 18 to 89 years from 24 US areas. Cohort 3 donors counted as recovered after two negative PCRs, clearance, or resolved symptoms. Sequenced: PBMCs or T cells enriched from blood (not recorded which). This clonotype originated in a man younger than 45 who had recovered from COVID-19. V gene TRBV15 combines with J gene TRBJ1-1; 11 nucleotides agree with TRBD1. In nucleotides, the CDR3 is TGTGCCACGGGATGGGACAGGGGGGTTGAAGCTTTCTTT. Translation gives CATGWDRGVEAFF.